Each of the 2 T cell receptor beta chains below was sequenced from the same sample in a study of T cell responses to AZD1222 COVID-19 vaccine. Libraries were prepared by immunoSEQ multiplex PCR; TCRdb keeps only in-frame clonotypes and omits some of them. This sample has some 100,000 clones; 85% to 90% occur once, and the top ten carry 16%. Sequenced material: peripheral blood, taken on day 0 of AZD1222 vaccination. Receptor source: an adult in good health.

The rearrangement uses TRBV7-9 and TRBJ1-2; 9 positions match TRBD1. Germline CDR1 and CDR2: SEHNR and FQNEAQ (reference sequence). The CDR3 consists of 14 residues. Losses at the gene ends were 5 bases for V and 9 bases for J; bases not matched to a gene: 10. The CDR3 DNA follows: TGTGCCAGCAGCCAGAGACAGGGGGGTGTAAGCTACACCTTC. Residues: CASSQRQGGVSYTF.

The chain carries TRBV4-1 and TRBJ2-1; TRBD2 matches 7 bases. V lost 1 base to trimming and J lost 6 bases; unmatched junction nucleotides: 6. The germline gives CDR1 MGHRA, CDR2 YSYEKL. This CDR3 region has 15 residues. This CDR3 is CASSQGTRFSNEQFF. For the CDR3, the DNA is TGCGCCAGCAGCCAAGGGACTAGATTCTCCAATGAGCAGTTCTTC.